This paragraph reports one TCR beta chain. The entry originates in a study of cytomegalovirus exposure and HLA in healthy donors. Germline values: CDR1 SQVTM, CDR2 ANQGSEA. J lost 3 bases, V lost 4 bases, and 5 bases had no gene match. CDR3 length equals 14 residues. The PCR employed 60 Vbeta primers together with 13 Jbeta primers. The data were produced by immunoSEQ multiplex PCR, yet TCRdb's version contains in-frame clones alone and is incomplete. Seen here are about 94,000 clones, approximately 79% observed once, and the top ten hold 3% to 4%. Sequencing was carried out using PBMCs. The source of this sequence is a woman in her forties in good health and CMV-seronegative. The V call is TRBV29-1, the J call TRBJ2-2; 7 positions agree with TRBD2. The CDR3 nucleotides read TGCAGCGTTGCGTGGGGGGGATACACCGGGGAGCTGTTTTTT. Amino acid sequence: CSVAWGGYTGELFF.